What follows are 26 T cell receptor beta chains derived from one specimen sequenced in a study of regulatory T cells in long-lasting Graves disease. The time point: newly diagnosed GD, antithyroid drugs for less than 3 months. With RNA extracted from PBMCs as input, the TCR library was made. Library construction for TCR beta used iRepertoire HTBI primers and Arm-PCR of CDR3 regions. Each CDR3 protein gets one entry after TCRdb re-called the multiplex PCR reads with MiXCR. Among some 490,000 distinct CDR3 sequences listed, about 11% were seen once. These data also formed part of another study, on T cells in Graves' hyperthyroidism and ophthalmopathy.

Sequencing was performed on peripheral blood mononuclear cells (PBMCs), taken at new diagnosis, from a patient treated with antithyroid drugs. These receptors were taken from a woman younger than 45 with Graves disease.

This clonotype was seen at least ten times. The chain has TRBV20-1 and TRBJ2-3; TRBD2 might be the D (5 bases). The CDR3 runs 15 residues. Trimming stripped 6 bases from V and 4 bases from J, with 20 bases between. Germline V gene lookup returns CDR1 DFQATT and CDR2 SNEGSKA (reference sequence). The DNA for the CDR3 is TGCAGTGCCGGATCTAGCCGTGGTTATGCAGATACGCAGTATTTT. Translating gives CSAGSSRGYADTQYF.

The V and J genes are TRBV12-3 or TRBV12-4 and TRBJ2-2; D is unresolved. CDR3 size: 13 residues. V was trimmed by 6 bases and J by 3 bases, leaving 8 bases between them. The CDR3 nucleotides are TGTGCCAGCAGCCTCGACCACACCGGGGAGCTGTTTTTT. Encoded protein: CASSLDHTGELFF.

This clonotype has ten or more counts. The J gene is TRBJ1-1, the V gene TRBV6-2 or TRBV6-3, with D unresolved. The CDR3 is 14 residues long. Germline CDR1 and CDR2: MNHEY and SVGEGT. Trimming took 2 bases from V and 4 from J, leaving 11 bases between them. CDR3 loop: CASSYVQGSTEAFF. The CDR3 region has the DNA TGTGCCAGCAGTTACGTGCAAGGAAGCACTGAAGCTTTCTTT.

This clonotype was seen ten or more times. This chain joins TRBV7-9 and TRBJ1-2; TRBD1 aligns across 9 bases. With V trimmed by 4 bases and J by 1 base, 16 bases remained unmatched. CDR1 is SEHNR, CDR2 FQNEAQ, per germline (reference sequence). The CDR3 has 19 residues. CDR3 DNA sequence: TGTGCCAGCAGCTCTACGATTTGGGACAGGGAGCATCTTAACTATGGCTACACCTTC. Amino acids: CASSSTIWDREHLNYGYTF.

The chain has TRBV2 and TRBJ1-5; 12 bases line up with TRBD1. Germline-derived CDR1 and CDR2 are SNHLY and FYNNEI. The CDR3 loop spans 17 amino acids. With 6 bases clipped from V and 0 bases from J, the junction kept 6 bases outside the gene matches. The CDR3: CASSWDRGLGSNQPQHF. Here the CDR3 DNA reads TGTGCCAGCAGCTGGGACAGGGGGCTTGGTAGCAATCAGCCCCAGCATTTT.

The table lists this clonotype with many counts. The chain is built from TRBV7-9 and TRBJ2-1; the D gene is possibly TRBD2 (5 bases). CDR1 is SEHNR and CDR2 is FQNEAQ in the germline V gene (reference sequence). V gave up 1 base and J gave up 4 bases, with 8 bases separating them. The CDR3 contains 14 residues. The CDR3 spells CASSLVWEYNEQFF. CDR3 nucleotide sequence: TGTGCCAGCAGCTTAGTATGGGAGTACAATGAGCAGTTCTTC. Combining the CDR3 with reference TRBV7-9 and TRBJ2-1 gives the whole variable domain DTGVSQNPRHKITKRGQNVTFRCDPISEHNRLYWYRQTLGQGPEFLTYFQNEAQLEKSRLLSDRFSAERPKGSFSTLEIQRTEQGDSAMYLCASSLVWEYNEQFFGPGTRLTVL.

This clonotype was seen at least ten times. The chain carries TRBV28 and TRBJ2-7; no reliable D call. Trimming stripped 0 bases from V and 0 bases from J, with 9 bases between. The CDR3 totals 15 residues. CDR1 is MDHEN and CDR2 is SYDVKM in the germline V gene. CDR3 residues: CASSLWSEASYEQYF. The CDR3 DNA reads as TGTGCCAGCAGTTTATGGTCTGAGGCCTCCTACGAGCAGTACTTC.

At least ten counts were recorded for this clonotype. The CDR3 reads CAWRGQGILNTEAFF. CDR3 coding DNA: TGTGCCTGGAGGGGACAGGGGATTCTCAACACTGAAGCTTTCTTT. J is TRBJ1-1 and V is TRBV30; 10 nucleotides line up with TRBD1. Losses at the gene ends were 3 bases for V and 2 bases for J; bases not matched to a gene: 6. The CDR3 totals 15 residues. CDR1 and CDR2 (germline): GTSNPN, SVGIG (reference sequence).

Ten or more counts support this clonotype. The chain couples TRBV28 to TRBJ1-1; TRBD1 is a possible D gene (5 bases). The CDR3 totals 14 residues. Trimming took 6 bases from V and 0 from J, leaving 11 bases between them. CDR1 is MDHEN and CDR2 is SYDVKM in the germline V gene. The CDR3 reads CASRQGTVNTEAFF. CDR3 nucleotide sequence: TGTGCCAGCAGACAAGGGACGGTGAACACTGAAGCTTTCTTT.

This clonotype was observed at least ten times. The CDR3 is CSARAMGAWNTEAFF. The CDR3 DNA reads as TGCAGTGCTAGAGCCATGGGGGCCTGGAACACTGAAGCTTTCTTT. The V gene is TRBV20-1, the J gene TRBJ1-1, with TRBD1 as a possible D gene (6 bases). Between the trimmed V and J ends, which lost 1 base and 1 base, there was a span of 13 bases. Germline lookup yields CDR1 DFQATT and CDR2 SNEGSKA (reference sequence). The CDR3 spans 15 residues.

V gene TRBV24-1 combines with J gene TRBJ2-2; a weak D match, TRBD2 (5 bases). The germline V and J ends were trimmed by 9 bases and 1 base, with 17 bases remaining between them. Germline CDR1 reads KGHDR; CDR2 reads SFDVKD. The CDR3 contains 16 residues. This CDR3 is CATSKFGVLNTGELFF. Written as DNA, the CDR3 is TGTGCCACCTCCAAATTCGGGGTTCTGAACACCGGGGAGCTGTTTTTT.

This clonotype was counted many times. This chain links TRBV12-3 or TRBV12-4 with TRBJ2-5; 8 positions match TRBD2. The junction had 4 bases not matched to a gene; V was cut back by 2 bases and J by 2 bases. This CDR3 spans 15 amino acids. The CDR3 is CASSLLAGRQETQYF. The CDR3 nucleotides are TGTGCCAGCAGTTTACTAGCGGGCCGACAAGAGACCCAGTACTTC.

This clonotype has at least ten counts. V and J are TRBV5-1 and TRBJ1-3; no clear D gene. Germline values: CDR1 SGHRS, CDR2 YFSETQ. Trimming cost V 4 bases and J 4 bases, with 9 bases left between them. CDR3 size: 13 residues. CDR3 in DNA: TGCGCCAGCAGCCGAGAAACAGGAAACACCATATATTTT. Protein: CASSRETGNTIYF.

The CDR3 region has the DNA TGTGCCAGCAGTGAACAGGGGTTCTACGAGCAGTACTTC. Its translation: CASSEQGFYEQYF. This chain uses TRBV6-1 with TRBJ2-7, with D possibly being TRBD1 (6 bases). V was pared by 2 bases and J by 3 bases, with 8 bases between. This CDR3 spans 13 amino acids. Germline CDR1 and CDR2: MNHNS and SASEGT.

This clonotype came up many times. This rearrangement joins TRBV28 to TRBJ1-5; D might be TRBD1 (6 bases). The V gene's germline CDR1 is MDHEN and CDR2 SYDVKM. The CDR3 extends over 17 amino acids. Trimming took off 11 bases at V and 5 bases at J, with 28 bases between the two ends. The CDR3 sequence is CAGCSQGTQEGDQPQHF. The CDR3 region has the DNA TGTGCCGGATGTTCCCAGGGGACACAGGAGGGGGATCAGCCCCAGCATTTT. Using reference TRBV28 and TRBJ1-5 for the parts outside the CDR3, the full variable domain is DVKVTQSSRYLVKRTGEKVFLECVQDMDHENMFWYRQDPGLGLRLIYFSYDVKMKEKGDIPEGYSVSREKKERFSLILESASTNQTSMYLCAGCSQGTQEGDQPQHFGDGTRLSIL.

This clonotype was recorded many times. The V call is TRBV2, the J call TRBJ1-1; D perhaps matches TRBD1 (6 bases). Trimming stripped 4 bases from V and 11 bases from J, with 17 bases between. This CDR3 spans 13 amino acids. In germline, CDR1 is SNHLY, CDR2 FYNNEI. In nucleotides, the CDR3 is TGTGCCAGCAGTGTAAAACAGGGAAGAGACGCTTTCTTT. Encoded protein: CASSVKQGRDAFF. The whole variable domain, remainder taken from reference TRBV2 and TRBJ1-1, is EPEVTQTPSHQVTQMGQEVILRCVPISNHLYFYWYRQILGQKVEFLVSFYNNEISEKSEIFDDQFSVERPDGSNFTLKIRSTKLEDSAMYFCASSVKQGRDAFFGQGTRLTVV.

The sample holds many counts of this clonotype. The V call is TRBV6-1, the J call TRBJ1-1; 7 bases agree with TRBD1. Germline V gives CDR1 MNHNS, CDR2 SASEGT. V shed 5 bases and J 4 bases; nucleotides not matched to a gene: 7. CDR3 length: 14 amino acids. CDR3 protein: CASSRQGRGTEAFF. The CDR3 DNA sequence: TGTGCCAGCAGTCGACAGGGAAGGGGCACTGAAGCTTTCTTT.

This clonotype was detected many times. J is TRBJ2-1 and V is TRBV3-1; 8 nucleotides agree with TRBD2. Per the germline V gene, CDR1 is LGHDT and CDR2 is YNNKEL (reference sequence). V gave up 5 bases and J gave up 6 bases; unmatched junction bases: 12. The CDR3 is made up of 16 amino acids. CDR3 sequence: CASSRGGTAGGNEQFF. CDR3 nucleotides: TGTGCCAGCAGCAGGGGAGGGACGGCGGGAGGCAATGAGCAGTTCTTC.

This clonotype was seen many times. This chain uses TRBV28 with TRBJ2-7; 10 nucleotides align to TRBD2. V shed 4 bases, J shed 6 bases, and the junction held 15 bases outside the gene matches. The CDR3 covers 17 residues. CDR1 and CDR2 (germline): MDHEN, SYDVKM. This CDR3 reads CASSSVTGTSAIGEQYF. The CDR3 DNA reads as TGTGCCAGCAGTTCAGTGACCGGGACTAGCGCCATAGGCGAGCAGTACTTC.

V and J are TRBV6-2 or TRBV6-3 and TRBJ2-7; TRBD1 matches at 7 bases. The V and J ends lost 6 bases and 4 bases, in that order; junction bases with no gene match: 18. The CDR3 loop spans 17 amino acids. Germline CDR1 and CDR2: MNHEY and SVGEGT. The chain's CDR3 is CASRDLDRDWTGYEQYF. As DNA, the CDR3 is TGTGCCAGCAGGGACCTTGACAGGGATTGGACTGGGTACGAGCAGTACTTC.

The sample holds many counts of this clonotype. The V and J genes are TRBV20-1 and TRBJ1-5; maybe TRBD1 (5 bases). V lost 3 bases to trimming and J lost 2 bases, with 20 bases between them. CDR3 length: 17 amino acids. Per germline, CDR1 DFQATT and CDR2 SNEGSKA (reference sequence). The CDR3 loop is CSASEARGDRRNQPQHF. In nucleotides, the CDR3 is TGCAGTGCTAGTGAGGCCCGAGGGGATAGGCGCAATCAGCCCCAGCATTTT.

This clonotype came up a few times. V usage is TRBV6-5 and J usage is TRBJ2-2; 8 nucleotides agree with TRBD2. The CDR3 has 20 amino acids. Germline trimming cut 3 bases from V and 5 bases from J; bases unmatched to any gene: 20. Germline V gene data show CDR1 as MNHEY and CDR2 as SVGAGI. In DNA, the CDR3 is TGTGCCAGCAGTTATAAAGGCGGGAGGTCCGTGGGGGGGAAGACCGGGGAGCTGTTTTTT. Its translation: CASSYKGGRSVGGKTGELFF.

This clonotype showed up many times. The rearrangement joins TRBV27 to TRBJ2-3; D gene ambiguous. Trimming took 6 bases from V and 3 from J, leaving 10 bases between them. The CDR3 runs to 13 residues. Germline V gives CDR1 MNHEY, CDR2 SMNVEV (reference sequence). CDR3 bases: TGTGCCAGCAGCTCGCTAGGGACAGATACGCAGTATTTT. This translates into CASSSLGTDTQYF.

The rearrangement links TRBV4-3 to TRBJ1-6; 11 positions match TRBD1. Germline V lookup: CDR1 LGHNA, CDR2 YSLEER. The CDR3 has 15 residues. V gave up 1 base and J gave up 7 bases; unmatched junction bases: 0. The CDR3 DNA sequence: TGCGCCAGCAGCCAAGGGGACAGGGGGAATTCACCCCTCCACTTT. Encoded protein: CASSQGDRGNSPLHF.

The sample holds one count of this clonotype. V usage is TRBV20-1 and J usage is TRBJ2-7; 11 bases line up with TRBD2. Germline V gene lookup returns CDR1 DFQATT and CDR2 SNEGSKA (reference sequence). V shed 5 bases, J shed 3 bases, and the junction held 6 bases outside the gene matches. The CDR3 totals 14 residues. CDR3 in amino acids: CSAQGLAGRYEQYF. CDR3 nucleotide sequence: TGCAGTGCTCAAGGACTAGCGGGTCGCTACGAGCAGTACTTC.

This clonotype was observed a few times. In DNA, the CDR3 is TGTGCCAGTGGGGCTTTTGTTTTCAGTAATCAGCCCCAGCATTTT. Residues: CASGAFVFSNQPQHF. The chain couples TRBV19 to TRBJ1-5; a weak D match, TRBD1 (5 bases). Germline V gene sequence: CDR1 LNHDA, CDR2 SQIVND (reference sequence). Trimming cost V 8 bases and J 4 bases, with 18 bases left between them. There are 15 residues in the CDR3.